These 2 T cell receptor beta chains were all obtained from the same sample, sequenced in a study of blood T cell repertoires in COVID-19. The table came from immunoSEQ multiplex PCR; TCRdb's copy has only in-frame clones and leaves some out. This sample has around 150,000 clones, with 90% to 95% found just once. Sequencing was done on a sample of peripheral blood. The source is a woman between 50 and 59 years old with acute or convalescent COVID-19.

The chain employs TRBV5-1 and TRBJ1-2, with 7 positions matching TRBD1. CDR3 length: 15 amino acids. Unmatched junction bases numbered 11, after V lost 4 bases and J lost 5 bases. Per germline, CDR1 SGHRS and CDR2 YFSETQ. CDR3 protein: CASSRSTGSGYGYTF. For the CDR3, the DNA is TGCGCCAGCAGCCGGTCGACAGGGTCGGGTTATGGCTACACCTTC.

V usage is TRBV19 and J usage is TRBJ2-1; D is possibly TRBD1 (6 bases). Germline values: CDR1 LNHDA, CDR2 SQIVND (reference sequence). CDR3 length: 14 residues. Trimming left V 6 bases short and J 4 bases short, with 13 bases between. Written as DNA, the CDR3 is TGTGCCAGTAGAGAGGCAGGGGTGTACAATGAGCAGTTCTTC. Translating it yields CASREAGVYNEQFF.